This T cell receptor beta chain was recovered during a study of blood T cell repertoires in COVID-19. Profiling relied on immunoSEQ multiplex PCR, and the TCRdb table lists in-frame clones only, not all of them. The repertoire holds 140,000 or so clones, with about 90% as singletons. V was pared by 0 bases and J by 6 bases, with 5 bases of the junction left unmatched. This CDR3 is built from 14 residues. Germline-derived CDR1 and CDR2 are LGHNA and YNFKEQ. The sequence was obtained from a man between 60 and 75 years old with active or convalescent COVID-19. The rearrangement uses TRBV4-2 and TRBJ2-7; TRBD2 matches at 7 bases. The source material was peripheral blood. The CDR3 sequence: CASSQDPREGEQYF. The CDR3, as DNA: TGTGCCAGCAGCCAAGATCCCAGGGAGGGCGAGCAGTACTTC.